The 18 T cell receptor beta chains given below trace back to one sample, sequenced in a study of blood T cell repertoires in COVID-19. The data were produced by immunoSEQ multiplex PCR, yet TCRdb's version contains in-frame clones alone and is incomplete. The sample carries 210,000 or so clones, 70% to 90% recorded once. Sequencing was performed on peripheral blood. The source of these receptors is a middle-aged woman who had recovered from COVID-19.

The J gene is TRBJ2-5, the V gene TRBV11-2, with a weak D call TRBD2 (6 bases). The V and J ends lost 4 bases and 3 bases respectively, with 12 bases between them. CDR3 length: 14 amino acids. Germline loops: CDR1 SGHAT, CDR2 FQNNGV. CDR3 amino acids: CASSSRLVEETQYF. In DNA form, the CDR3 reads TGTGCCAGCAGCTCGAGACTAGTAGAAGAGACCCAGTACTTC. Complete variable domain (other parts from reference TRBV11-2 and TRBJ2-5): EAGVAQSPRYKIIEKRQSVAFWCNPISGHATLYWYQQILGQGPKLLIQFQNNGVVDDSQLPKDRFSAERLKGVDSTLKIQPAKLEDSAVYLCASSSRLVEETQYFGPGTRLLVL.

The chain employs TRBV6-6 and TRBJ2-7; 7 bases are a match to TRBD1. The CDR3 length is 11 residues. J gave up 5 bases and V 7 bases, and 2 bases lay outside the gene matches. CDR1 is MNHNY and CDR2 is SVGAGI in the germline V gene (reference sequence). The DNA for the CDR3 is TGTGCCAGCAACGACAGGGACGAGCAGTACTTC. Its protein is CASNDRDEQYF.

The table lists this clone with a few counts. This chain connects TRBV29-1 to TRBJ1-2, with D unclear. Trimming pared 4 bases from V and 6 bases from J, leaving 9 bases between. Germline CDR1 is SQVTM and CDR2 is ANQGSEA. The CDR3 has 11 amino acids. The CDR3 coding sequence is TGCAGCGTTGGAACACCTCATGGCTACACCTTC. Amino acid sequence: CSVGTPHGYTF.

This CDR3 reads CASSETSGVSSYEQYF. The CDR3 bases are TGTGCCAGCAGCGAGACTAGCGGGGTTAGCTCCTACGAGCAGTACTTC. The rearrangement links TRBV11-2 to TRBJ2-7; 11 nucleotides match TRBD2. Germline CDR1 reads SGHAT; CDR2 reads FQNNGV. The CDR3 loop spans 16 amino acids. With 5 bases clipped from V and 0 bases from J, the junction kept 6 bases outside the gene matches.

This clone was counted a single time. The genes are TRBV10-1 and TRBJ2-2; D is undetermined. Trimming took 8 bases from V and 10 from J, leaving 11 bases between them. Germline V CDR1 and CDR2: WNHNN, SYGVQD (reference sequence). This CDR3 spans 11 amino acids. For the CDR3, the DNA is TGCGCCAGCGGCCGTGAAGAGGAGCTGTTTTTT. Protein: CASGREEELFF.

In this sample, this clone turned up a few times. The rearrangement links TRBV18 to TRBJ2-5; TRBD1 matches at 9 bases. The CDR3 consists of 17 residues. CDR1 and CDR2 from the germline V gene are KGHSH and LQKENI. The trim removed 3 bases at V and 4 bases at J, leaving 12 bases unmatched. CDR3 nucleotides: TGTGCCAGCTCACCCCGTAGTCCCGGGACAGGGACAGAGACCCAGTACTTC. It codes for CASSPRSPGTGTETQYF.

V is TRBV9 and J is TRBJ2-5; 10 bases agree with TRBD2. Germline V CDR1 and CDR2: SGDLS, YYNGEE. This CDR3 contains 16 residues. V was clipped by 0 bases and J by 5 bases; unmatched bases: 7. CDR3 DNA sequence: TGTGCCAGCAGCGTAGGGGCTAGCGGGAGTATGGAGACCCAGTACTTC. This codes for CASSVGASGSMETQYF. Complete variable domain (other parts from reference TRBV9 and TRBJ2-5): DSGVTQTPKHLITATGQRVTLRCSPRSGDLSVYWYQQSLDQGLQFLIQYYNGEERAKGNILERFSAQQFPDLHSELNLSSLELGDSALYFCASSVGASGSMETQYFGPGTRLLVL.

The rearrangement uses TRBV11-3 and TRBJ2-3; D is perhaps TRBD2 (6 bases). CDR1 and CDR2 (germline): SGHNT, YENEEA. The length of the CDR3 is 18 residues. Trimming removed 1 base from V and 0 bases from J, with 17 bases in between. CDR3 protein: CASSLGSTASASTDTQYF. The CDR3 nucleotides read TGTGCCAGCAGCTTAGGGAGCACGGCTAGCGCTAGCACAGATACGCAGTATTTT.

This clone was counted a few times. This rearrangement joins TRBV19 to TRBJ2-6; 8 nucleotides match TRBD1. The CDR3 is made up of 18 amino acids. The J segment lost 0 bases and the V segment lost 5 bases, leaving 9 bases of the junction unmatched. Germline values: CDR1 LNHDA, CDR2 SQIVND (reference sequence). The CDR3 sequence is CASSAWTGLSSGANVLTF. CDR3 coding DNA: TGTGCCAGTAGTGCTTGGACAGGGCTATCCTCTGGGGCCAACGTCCTGACTTTC.

This clone is a singleton in its sample. The rearrangement uses TRBV5-6 and TRBJ1-2; 7 bases match TRBD1. The V and J ends lost 4 bases and 4 bases, in that order; junction bases with no gene match: 10. The CDR3 is made up of 15 amino acids. The germline V gene encodes CDR1 SGHDT and CDR2 YYEEEE. The CDR3 region has the DNA TGTGCCAGCAGCGACACAGGGGTAAGGAGCTATGGCTACACCTTC. Translation: CASSDTGVRSYGYTF.

This clone was recorded once. The J gene is TRBJ2-5, the V gene TRBV3-1 (or the pseudogene TRBV3-2), with TRBD2 as a possible D gene (5 bases). The V end lost 5 bases, the J end lost 5 bases, and 12 bases lay between the germline ends. This CDR3 is 13 amino acids long. Germline-derived CDR1 and CDR2 are LGHDT and YNNKEL (reference sequence). CDR3 in amino acids: CASSATNGETQYF. Here the CDR3 DNA reads TGTGCCAGCAGCGCGACTAATGGGGAGACCCAGTACTTC.

The chain uses TRBV6-4 and TRBJ1-5; TRBD1 aligns across 7 bases. V lost 2 bases and J lost 5; bases outside the gene matches: 15. The CDR3 runs to 18 residues. Per germline, CDR1 MRHNA and CDR2 SNTAGT. The CDR3 bases are TGTGCCAGCAGTGACCCATTAGGAAAGGACAGGTATGATCAGCCCCAGCATTTT. The encoded protein is CASSDPLGKDRYDQPQHF.

The gene calls are TRBV2 and TRBJ1-1; D ambiguous. This CDR3 is 13 amino acids long. Trimming shortened V by 9 bases and J by 0 bases, and 11 bases separated the two germline ends. Germline V CDR1 and CDR2: SNHLY, FYNNEI. In DNA form, the CDR3 reads TGTGCCAGTAACCGGGTCGTGAACACTGAAGCTTTCTTT. Encoded protein: CASNRVVNTEAFF. Combining the CDR3 with reference TRBV2 and TRBJ1-1 gives the whole variable domain EPEVTQTPSHQVTQMGQEVILRCVPISNHLYFYWYRQILGQKVEFLVSFYNNEISEKSEIFDDQFSVERPDGSNFTLKIRSTKLEDSAMYFCASNRVVNTEAFFGQGTRLTVV.

J is TRBJ2-2 and V is TRBV7-3, with a possible D match to TRBD1 (5 bases). V was pared by 5 bases and J by 4 bases, with 20 bases between. The germline V gene encodes CDR1 SGHTA and CDR2 FQGTGA. The CDR3 is 17 residues long. Written as DNA, the CDR3 is TGTGCCAGCAGCAATAATGTGGACACCCAGGGCACCGGGGAGCTGTTTTTT. Its translation is CASSNNVDTQGTGELFF.

J is TRBJ2-1 and V is TRBV19, with D maybe TRBD1 (5 bases). Germline CDR1 reads LNHDA; CDR2 reads SQIVND (reference sequence). The ends were cut back, 2 bases at V and 5 bases at J, with 7 bases in the middle. The CDR3 consists of 13 residues. In DNA, the CDR3 is TGTGCCAGTAGTATAACCAGGGACAATGAGCAGTTCTTC. Translating gives CASSITRDNEQFF.

Points on this clone: Other DNA variants within this sample encode the same CDR3. CDR3 nucleotides: TGTGCCAGCAGCTTCGCAGGGGCGGAGACCCAGTACTTC. It codes for CASSFAGAETQYF. J is TRBJ2-5 and V is TRBV7-2; the D gene is possibly TRBD1 (6 bases). The CDR3 is 13 residues long. Looked up from germline, CDR1 is SGHTA and CDR2 is FQGNSA. V was clipped by 3 bases and J by 5 bases, with 10 bases between them.

V gene TRBV19 combines with J gene TRBJ2-2, with a weak D call TRBD2 (6 bases). Germline V lookup: CDR1 LNHDA, CDR2 SQIVND (reference sequence). Trimming removed 6 bases from V and 0 bases from J, with 8 bases in between. The CDR3 is 14 amino acids. The CDR3 region has the DNA TGTGCCAGTAGGGGGGGAGCGAACACCGGGGAGCTGTTTTTT. Its protein is CASRGGANTGELFF. The full variable domain, its missing parts supplied by reference TRBV19 and TRBJ2-2, is DGGITQSPKYLFRKEGQNVTLSCEQNLNHDAMYWYRQDPGQGLRLIYYSQIVNDFQKGDIAEGYSVSREKKESFPLTVTSAQKNPTAFYLCASRGGANTGELFFGEGSRLTVL.

This clone is a singleton in its sample. The V and J genes are TRBV6-5 and TRBJ2-7, with 9 bases aligning to TRBD2. This CDR3 has 15 amino acids. Germline CDR1 reads MNHEY; CDR2 reads SVGAGI. J was trimmed by 4 bases and V by 2 bases; bases with no gene match: 6. The CDR3 is CASSYGASGNYEQYF. The CDR3 DNA reads TGTGCCAGCAGTTACGGGGCTAGCGGGAATTACGAGCAGTACTTC.